What follows are 22 T cell receptor beta chains derived from one specimen sequenced in a study of OX40 agonist ivuxolimab in advanced cancers. Sequenced by immunoSEQ multiplex PCR; TCRdb stores in-frame clones only, minus some. The data contain about 58,000 clones, 80% to 90% of them singletons. The source material was CD4+ or CD8+ T cells sorted from blood, sampled in a trial of the OX40 agonist ivuxolimab. These receptors originate from an adult with an advanced solid tumor such as melanoma, head and neck, liver or kidney cancer.

The chain has TRBV7-6 and TRBJ2-5; D is unresolved. This CDR3 contains 14 residues. Germline-derived CDR1 and CDR2 are SGHVS and FNYEAQ. V lost 0 bases and J lost 0, with 5 bases in between. The CDR3 DNA follows: TGTGCCAGCAGCTTAGCGCTAAACCAAGAGACCCAGTACTTC. It encodes CASSLALNQETQYF.

The CDR3 DNA follows: TGTGCCAGCAGATCGGGACACAATAGCAATCAGCCCCAGCATTTT. This gives the protein CASRSGHNSNQPQHF. V is TRBV6-1 and J is TRBJ1-5, with D perhaps TRBD1 (6 bases). Trimming shortened V by 6 bases and J by 0 bases, and 12 bases separated the two germline ends. This CDR3 region has 15 residues. CDR1 is MNHNS, CDR2 SASEGT, per germline.

The rearrangement joins TRBV27 to TRBJ2-7; 13 nucleotides align to TRBD2. CDR1 is MNHEY and CDR2 is SMNVEV in the germline V gene (reference sequence). CDR3 length: 17 residues. Unmatched junction bases numbered 6, after V lost 2 bases and J lost 2 bases. CDR3: CASSLHGTSGNAYEQYF. CDR3 DNA sequence: TGTGCCAGCAGTTTACATGGGACTAGCGGGAATGCCTACGAGCAGTACTTC.

The CDR3 region has the DNA TGTGCCAGCAGCTTAAGGGTTTCCGGGGAGCTGTTTTTT. It translates to CASSLRVSGELFF. The chain is built from TRBV7-9 and TRBJ2-2; D not certain. Germline CDR1 SEHNR, CDR2 FQNEAQ (reference sequence). V was cut by 2 bases and J by 6 bases, with 7 bases left in between. This CDR3 comprises 13 residues.

V usage is TRBV28 and J usage is TRBJ1-4; 11 nucleotides match TRBD1. Germline CDR1 is MDHEN and CDR2 is SYDVKM. Germline trimming cut 7 bases from V and 1 base from J; bases unmatched to any gene: 17. This CDR3 is built from 20 residues. Here the CDR3 DNA reads TGTGCCAGCATGACGGGACAGGGGGACTTTCGCAGCCGAACTAATGAAAAACTGTTTTTT. Its protein product is CASMTGQGDFRSRTNEKLFF. The whole variable domain, filled in from reference TRBV28 and TRBJ1-4, reads DVKVTQSSRYLVKRTGEKVFLECVQDMDHENMFWYRQDPGLGLRLIYFSYDVKMKEKGDIPEGYSVSREKKERFSLILESASTNQTSMYLCASMTGQGDFRSRTNEKLFFGSGTQLSVL.

The chain links TRBV6-1 to TRBJ1-1; a possible D gene is TRBD1 (5 bases). The CDR3 consists of 14 residues. The V and J ends lost 11 bases and 3 bases respectively, with 19 bases between them. Germline lookup yields CDR1 MNHNS and CDR2 SASEGT. For the CDR3, the DNA is TGTGCCGGTAGCGGGGCAAGGTTGGACACTGAAGCTTTCTTT. This translates into CAGSGARLDTEAFF.

In this sample, this clone turned up a few times. The chain employs TRBV6-5 and TRBJ1-5; 9 positions match TRBD1. Germline V gene lookup returns CDR1 MNHEY and CDR2 SVGAGI. The CDR3 is 15 residues long. J was trimmed by 9 bases and V by 5 bases; bases with no gene match: 11. This CDR3 is CASSPGTGQGRPQHF. The CDR3 bases are TGTGCCAGCAGTCCCGGGACAGGGCAAGGGCGGCCCCAGCATTTT.

This chain links TRBV4-2 with TRBJ2-1; D gene unclear. The V and J ends lost 0 bases and 0 bases respectively, with 6 bases between them. From germline, CDR1 is LGHNA and CDR2 YNFKEQ. This CDR3 comprises 15 residues. The CDR3 loop reads CASSQDFSSYNEQFF. The DNA of the CDR3 is TGTGCCAGCAGCCAAGACTTTAGCTCCTACAATGAGCAGTTCTTC.

The V gene is TRBV5-6, the J gene TRBJ1-2; TRBD1 aligns across 8 bases. Looked up from germline, CDR1 is SGHDT and CDR2 is YYEEEE. V gave up 0 bases and J gave up 4 bases; unmatched junction bases: 5. The CDR3 contains 15 residues. This CDR3 reads CASSLAGGRGYGYTF. The DNA of the CDR3 is TGTGCCAGCAGCTTGGCAGGGGGCAGGGGCTATGGCTACACCTTC.

This chain connects TRBV28 to TRBJ1-5; D is perhaps TRBD1 (5 bases). CDR1 is MDHEN, CDR2 SYDVKM, per germline. Trimming took off 3 bases at V and 9 bases at J, with 18 bases between the two ends. CDR3 length: 15 amino acids. DNA of the CDR3: TGTGCCAGCAGTTTCCAGGGCCTCGGTGGTGGGCCCCAGCATTTT. Its translation is CASSFQGLGGGPQHF.

V is TRBV4-3 and J is TRBJ2-1; 9 bases map to TRBD2. The CDR3 sequence is 19 residues long. Trimming cost V 1 base and J 6 bases; bases outside gene matches: 16. Germline V gene data show CDR1 as LGHNA and CDR2 as YSLEER. Written as DNA, the CDR3 is TGCGCCAGCAGCCAAGCTTATTTTAGCGGGAGCTCCGGGGGCAATGAGCAGTTCTTC. This gives the protein CASSQAYFSGSSGGNEQFF.

V and J are TRBV29-1 and TRBJ2-3; 11 nucleotides line up with TRBD1. Germline V lookup: CDR1 SQVTM, CDR2 ANQGSEA. This CDR3 contains 13 residues. V lost 3 bases to trimming and J lost 4 bases; unmatched junction nucleotides: 0. DNA of the CDR3: TGCAGCGTTGAGGGACAGGGGGCAGATACGCAGTATTTT. This translates into CSVEGQGADTQYF.

This clone has a single count. The chain has TRBV5-4 and TRBJ1-2; 10 bases agree with TRBD1. This CDR3 is 16 amino acids long. The J segment lost 2 bases and the V segment lost 3 bases, leaving 7 bases of the junction unmatched. Germline V gene data show CDR1 as SGHNT and CDR2 as YYREEE (reference sequence). CDR3 residues: CASSWTGTGVNYGYTF. For the CDR3, the DNA is TGTGCCAGCAGCTGGACCGGGACAGGGGTAAACTATGGCTACACCTTC.

The chain carries TRBV28 and TRBJ1-2; 7 bases match TRBD1. V lost 7 bases and J lost 2; bases outside the gene matches: 7. Germline V gives CDR1 MDHEN, CDR2 SYDVKM. The CDR3 is 14 amino acids. In DNA form, the CDR3 reads TGTGCCAGCACCCCAGGGGGACCGAACTATGGCTACACCTTC. Its protein is CASTPGGPNYGYTF.

V usage is TRBV7-2 and J usage is TRBJ2-5; 7 positions match TRBD1. V was pared by 3 bases and J by 4 bases, with 8 bases of the junction left unmatched. This CDR3 contains 15 residues. Germline V lookup: CDR1 SGHTA, CDR2 FQGNSA. The CDR3 nucleotides read TGTGCCAGCAGCTTGGGACAGCCAGACCTAGAGACCCAGTACTTC. It translates to CASSLGQPDLETQYF.

The rearrangement joins TRBV14 to TRBJ1-2; no reliable D call. Trimming pared 1 base from V and 8 bases from J, leaving 8 bases between. Germline assignment: CDR1 SGHDN and CDR2 FVKESK. CDR3 length equals 12 residues. The DNA of the CDR3 is TGTGCCAGCAGCCAAGGACTATTGGGCTACACCTTC. It specifies CASSQGLLGYTF.

The CDR3 DNA reads as TGTGCCAGCTCACCGACAGGGGACTATGGCTACACCTTC. Its translation: CASSPTGDYGYTF. The V and J genes are TRBV18 and TRBJ1-2, with 8 nucleotides matching TRBD1. Germline CDR1 and CDR2: KGHSH and LQKENI. Trimming cost V 3 bases and J 3 bases; bases outside gene matches: 0. This CDR3 region has 13 residues. Using reference TRBV18 and TRBJ1-2 for the parts outside the CDR3, the full variable domain is NAGVMQNPRHLVRRRGQEARLRCSPMKGHSHVYWYRQLPEEGLKFMVYLQKENIIDESGMPKERFSAEFPKEGPSILRIQQVVRGDSAAYFCASSPTGDYGYTFGSGTRLTVV.

This chain links TRBV7-9 with TRBJ2-7; the D is unclear. V lost 3 bases and J 2 bases, leaving 14 bases between the germline ends. CDR3 size: 15 residues. The germline CDR1 and CDR2 sequences are SEHNR and FQNEAQ (reference sequence). CDR3 amino acids: CASSFLGWAAYEQYF. In DNA form, the CDR3 reads TGTGCCAGCAGCTTCCTAGGATGGGCAGCCTACGAGCAGTACTTC.

The chain combines TRBV11-2 with TRBJ2-5, with 14 bases lining up with TRBD2. Germline V gene data show CDR1 as SGHAT and CDR2 as FQNNGV. The CDR3 covers 15 residues. J lost 4 bases, V lost 3 bases, and 1 base had no gene match. CDR3 in amino acids: CASSFGTSGRETQYF. DNA for the CDR3: TGTGCCAGCAGCTTTGGGACTAGCGGGAGAGAGACCCAGTACTTC.

The rearrangement joins TRBV11-2 to TRBJ2-1, with TRBD2 identical over 16 bases. CDR1 is SGHAT, CDR2 FQNNGV, per germline. This CDR3 is 15 amino acids long. J was trimmed by 9 bases and V by 5 bases; bases with no gene match: 4. Here the CDR3 DNA reads TGTGCCAGCAGCCCGGGACTAGCGGGAGGGGTTGAGCAGTTCTTC. Its protein product is CASSPGLAGGVEQFF.

The rearrangement links TRBV2 to TRBJ1-2; a possible D gene is TRBD1 (5 bases). The CDR3 covers 14 residues. V dropped 5 bases and J dropped 4 bases, with 14 bases sitting between them. CDR1 and CDR2 (germline): SNHLY, FYNNEI. The CDR3 loop is CASSTTRGPYGYTF. CDR3 nucleotides: TGTGCCAGCAGTACCACTCGGGGCCCCTATGGCTACACCTTC.

V is TRBV18 and J is TRBJ2-3; no clear D. Germline lookup yields CDR1 KGHSH and CDR2 LQKENI. The CDR3 runs to 15 residues. Trimming left V 0 bases short and J 1 base short, with 8 bases between. Here the CDR3 DNA reads TGTGCCAGCTCACCACCATTTGCCGGCACAGATACGCAGTATTTT. Translation gives CASSPPFAGTDTQYF. Supplemented by reference TRBV18 and TRBJ2-3, the full variable domain reads NAGVMQNPRHLVRRRGQEARLRCSPMKGHSHVYWYRQLPEEGLKFMVYLQKENIIDESGMPKERFSAEFPKEGPSILRIQQVVRGDSAAYFCASSPPFAGTDTQYFGPGTRLTVL.